The 22 T cell receptor beta chains listed next were all sequenced from one sample in a study of blood T cell repertoires in COVID-19. The protocol was immunoSEQ multiplex PCR, while the TCRdb copy is restricted to in-frame clones and leaves out a portion. The sample carries 150,000 to 200,000 clones, around 80% recorded once. Sequencing was performed on peripheral blood. Receptor source: an older woman with acute or convalescent COVID-19.

In this sample, this clone turned up a few times. The chain has TRBV6-2 or TRBV6-3 and TRBJ2-7; tentative D call: TRBD2 (5 bases). V gave up 6 bases and J gave up 7 bases, with 22 bases separating them. Germline V lookup: CDR1 MNHEY, CDR2 SVGEGT. The CDR3 is 15 amino acids. The CDR3 is CASSSGGSPRREQYF. The CDR3 DNA reads TGTGCCAGCAGCTCGGGCGGGTCCCCTCGGAGGGAGCAGTACTTC.

This chain connects TRBV10-3 to TRBJ1-5; tentatively, D is TRBD1 (5 bases). V was shortened by 4 bases and J by 2 bases, with 15 bases between the two germline ends. The CDR3 has 16 residues. From germline, CDR1 is ENHRY and CDR2 SYGVKD. The CDR3 protein is CAISGGWQGGNQPQHF. The DNA of the CDR3 is TGTGCCATCAGTGGGGGCTGGCAGGGCGGCAATCAGCCCCAGCATTTT.

This clone was observed a single time. The chain recombines TRBV19 with TRBJ1-1, with 9 positions matching TRBD1. In germline, CDR1 is LNHDA, CDR2 SQIVND (reference sequence). The CDR3 loop spans 15 amino acids. V shed 1 base, J shed 1 base, and the junction held 1 base outside the gene matches. CDR3 amino acids: CASSIVGQGNTEAFF. CDR3 nucleotides: TGTGCCAGTAGTATAGTGGGACAGGGGAACACTGAAGCTTTCTTT.

This chain connects TRBV5-1 to TRBJ2-7; the match to TRBD1 covers 9 bases. The germline gives CDR1 SGHRS, CDR2 YFSETQ. This CDR3 has 14 residues. V shed 5 bases and J 2 bases; nucleotides not matched to a gene: 5. The CDR3 DNA sequence: TGCGCCAGCAGTTCCGGGACAGGGACCTACGAGCAGTACTTC. Translation gives CASSSGTGTYEQYF. Variable domain in full (rest from reference TRBV5-1 and TRBJ2-7): KAGVTQTPRYLIKTRGQQVTLSCSPISGHRSVSWYQQTPGQGLQFLFEYFSETQRNKGNFPGRFSGRQFSNSRSEMNVSTLELGDSALYLCASSSGTGTYEQYFGPGTRLTVT.

The chain combines TRBV7-2 with TRBJ2-1, with 10 bases aligning to TRBD1. J gave up 3 bases and V 10 bases, and 9 bases lay outside the gene matches. This CDR3 is 15 amino acids long. Germline CDR1 SGHTA, CDR2 FQGNSA. The CDR3 DNA sequence: TGTGCCATCCGTTCCGGGACAGGGGTCTACAATGAGCAGTTCTTC. It codes for CAIRSGTGVYNEQFF.

J is TRBJ1-1 and V is TRBV30, with D unclear. The germline gives CDR1 GTSNPN, CDR2 SVGIG (reference sequence). V lost 5 bases and J lost 3, with 10 bases in between. This CDR3 comprises 12 residues. The CDR3 sequence is CAWGAAYTEAFF. The CDR3 DNA sequence: TGTGCCTGGGGTGCCGCGTACACTGAAGCTTTCTTT.

On this clone itself: At one end, the junction sequence differs from germline, possibly due to a read error. The V call is TRBV7-7, the J call TRBJ2-3; 7 bases align to TRBD1. CDR3 length equals 15 residues. Germline V lookup: CDR1 SSHAT, CDR2 FNYEAQ (reference sequence). As DNA, the CDR3 is TGTGCTAGCAGCTTAGGCCAGGGGGGCACAGATACGCAGTATTTT. Translating it yields CASSLGQGGTDTQYF.

The gene calls are TRBV7-9 and TRBJ2-7; a weak D match, TRBD1 (5 bases). Trimming left V 3 bases short and J 6 bases short, with 18 bases between. Germline loops: CDR1 SEHNR, CDR2 FQNEAQ (reference sequence). This CDR3 comprises 15 residues. The CDR3 nucleotides are TGTGCCAGCAGCTTTATCGAAGGGGCCAAAGTCGAGCAGTACTTC. This translates into CASSFIEGAKVEQYF.

The CDR3: CASSLANSEQYF. DNA for the CDR3: TGTGCCAGCAGCCTCGCTAACTCAGAGCAGTACTTC. The chain couples TRBV3-1 (or the pseudogene TRBV3-2) to TRBJ2-7; D uncertain. The ends were cut back, 4 bases at V and 7 bases at J, with 11 bases in the middle. CDR3 length: 12 amino acids. CDR1 LGHDT and CDR2 YNNKEL come from the germline V gene (reference sequence).

CDR3 protein: CAWSAVGGLAFF. The CDR3 bases are TGTGCCTGGAGTGCCGTTGGGGGGTTGGCTTTCTTT. The chain recombines TRBV30 with TRBJ1-1; D perhaps matches TRBD1 (5 bases). CDR3 length: 12 residues. V lost 1 base and J lost 11, with 14 bases in between. Looked up from germline, CDR1 is GTSNPN and CDR2 is SVGIG (reference sequence).

This clone was observed at least ten times. The chain employs TRBV3-1 (or the pseudogene TRBV3-2) and TRBJ1-1, with no clear D. The CDR3 is made up of 12 amino acids. V lost 0 bases and J lost 8, with 7 bases in between. Germline V gives CDR1 LGHDT, CDR2 YNNKEL (reference sequence). CDR3 in DNA: TGTGCCAGCAGCCAAGAGGCCTCCGAAGCTTTCTTT. It encodes CASSQEASEAFF.

In this sample, this clone turned up a few times. The rearrangement uses TRBV5-1 and TRBJ2-4; unclear D gene. Trimming pared 2 bases from V and 0 bases from J, leaving 6 bases between. CDR1 and CDR2 (germline): SGHRS, YFSETQ. The CDR3 has 14 amino acids. For the CDR3, the DNA is TGCGCCAGCAGCTTAGGAGAAGCCAAAAACATTCAGTACTTC. Translating gives CASSLGEAKNIQYF.

V and J are TRBV19 and TRBJ1-3; 7 bases align to TRBD1. V trimming: 6 bases; J trimming: 0 bases; junction bases outside the gene matches: 2. This CDR3 comprises 14 residues. Germline CDR1 LNHDA, CDR2 SQIVND (reference sequence). The CDR3 nucleotides read TGTGCCAGTAGAACAGGGGCCTCTGGAAACACCATATATTTT. It is translated as CASRTGASGNTIYF.

The V gene is TRBV6-5, the J gene TRBJ2-1, with D perhaps matching TRBD1 (6 bases). The CDR3 is 14 amino acids. Germline loops: CDR1 MNHEY, CDR2 SVGAGI. The V end lost 8 bases, the J end lost 7 bases, and 18 bases lay between the germline ends. The CDR3 reads CASQSTNRVNEQFF. The CDR3 nucleotides are TGTGCCAGCCAATCAACCAACAGGGTAAATGAGCAGTTCTTC.

This clone turned up a few times. This chain uses TRBV4-3 with TRBJ2-2; tentatively, D is TRBD1 (6 bases). Germline V gene sequence: CDR1 LGHNA, CDR2 YSLEER. The CDR3 runs to 17 residues. The germline V and J ends were trimmed by 0 bases and 6 bases, with 17 bases remaining between them. This chain's CDR3 is CASSQDEVSGAAGELFF. The CDR3 nucleotides read TGCGCCAGCAGCCAAGATGAAGTATCAGGGGCGGCCGGGGAGCTGTTTTTT.

The rearrangement joins TRBV18 to TRBJ1-2, with 9 bases matching TRBD1. Per the germline V gene, CDR1 is KGHSH and CDR2 is LQKENI. After removal of 0 bases from V and 9 bases from J, the junction contained 8 bases not matched to a gene. CDR3 length: 15 amino acids. CDR3 region: CASSPPAWDRDSYTF. The CDR3 nucleotides read TGTGCCAGCTCACCACCTGCCTGGGACAGGGACAGCTACACCTTC.

The chain uses TRBV7-3 and TRBJ1-1, with 9 bases lining up with TRBD1. Germline assignment: CDR1 SGHTA and CDR2 FQGTGA. Trimming removed 5 bases from V and 1 base from J; junction bases left unmatched: 8. CDR3 length: 16 amino acids. This CDR3 is CASSPRTGETNTEAFF. For the CDR3, the DNA is TGTGCCAGCAGCCCGCGGACAGGGGAGACGAACACTGAAGCTTTCTTT.

The genes are TRBV18 and TRBJ2-7, with TRBD1 matching over 11 bases. With V trimmed by 6 bases and J by 6 bases, 7 bases remained unmatched. The CDR3 sequence is 14 residues long. Germline loops: CDR1 KGHSH, CDR2 LQKENI. The CDR3 loop is CASSQGQGAVEQYF. As DNA, the CDR3 is TGTGCCAGCTCCCAAGGACAGGGGGCCGTCGAGCAGTACTTC.

This sequence joins TRBV2 and TRBJ2-5; a possible D gene is TRBD2 (6 bases). In germline, CDR1 is SNHLY, CDR2 FYNNEI. CDR3 length equals 15 residues. The V and J ends lost 6 bases and 1 base respectively, with 15 bases between them. CDR3 bases: TGTGCCAGCAGGCAGGCTGCGGGACGCCAAGAGACCCAGTACTTC. Translating gives CASRQAAGRQETQYF.

This clone was picked up a small number of times. V is TRBV5-1 and J is TRBJ1-2; D is uncertain. CDR3 length: 12 amino acids. CDR1 and CDR2 from the germline V gene are SGHRS and YFSETQ. Deletions cut 0 bases from V and 4 bases from J, with 4 bases between. The CDR3 is CASSLERYGYTF. As DNA, the CDR3 is TGCGCCAGCAGCTTGGAGCGCTATGGCTACACCTTC.

The chain joins TRBV3-1 (or the pseudogene TRBV3-2) to TRBJ1-5, with D unresolved. Per the germline V gene, CDR1 is LGHDT and CDR2 is YNNKEL (reference sequence). V lost 1 base and J 0 bases, leaving 10 bases between the germline ends. This CDR3 comprises 16 residues. The DNA for the CDR3 is TGTGCCAGCAGCCAAGCTAGCTCCTATAGCAATCAGCCCCAGCATTTT. It encodes CASSQASSYSNQPQHF.

The rearrangement links TRBV25-1 to TRBJ1-1; D not resolved. The CDR3 has 15 amino acids. Trimming stripped 1 base from V and 1 base from J, with 10 bases between. The germline CDR1 and CDR2 sequences are MGHDK and SYGVNS. CDR3 amino acids: CASSEWEAPNTEAFF. The CDR3 coding sequence is TGTGCCAGCAGTGAATGGGAGGCCCCGAACACTGAAGCTTTCTTT.